One and the same sample provided the 17 T cell receptor beta chains below, sequenced in a study of glioma-infiltrating T cells after dendritic cell vaccination. The table came from immunoSEQ multiplex PCR; TCRdb's copy has only in-frame clones and leaves some out. The profile shows about 38,000 clones, roughly four fifths of them singletons. The sequencing here drew on blood, taken before dendritic cell vaccination. Receptor source: a human donor with glioblastoma.

The V call is TRBV4-3, the J call TRBJ1-3; 8 positions agree with TRBD1. V shed 1 base, J shed 3 bases, and the junction held 17 bases outside the gene matches. The CDR3 runs to 20 residues. CDR1 and CDR2 (germline): LGHNA, YSLEER. The CDR3 loop is CASSQAMAVPGQGNGNTIYF. The CDR3 nucleotides are TGCGCCAGCAGCCAAGCGATGGCAGTACCCGGACAGGGCAATGGAAACACCATATATTTT.

This rearrangement joins TRBV7-4 to TRBJ2-5, with TRBD1 matching over 8 bases. The CDR3 extends over 16 amino acids. The V gene's germline CDR1 is SGHVT and CDR2 SQSDAQ. V lost 5 bases and J lost 1; bases outside the gene matches: 9. The CDR3 here is CASSPGGGALQETQYF. The CDR3 DNA reads as TGTGCCAGCAGCCCAGGGGGCGGGGCCCTCCAAGAGACCCAGTACTTC.

This sequence joins TRBV4-2 and TRBJ2-1, with 10 bases identical to TRBD2. After removal of 0 bases from V and 0 bases from J, the junction contained 8 bases not matched to a gene. The V gene's germline CDR1 is LGHNA and CDR2 YNFKEQ. This CDR3 region has 19 residues. CDR3 residues: CASSQDRLAGASSYNEQFF. CDR3 bases: TGTGCCAGCAGCCAAGATCGTCTAGCGGGGGCCAGCTCCTACAATGAGCAGTTCTTC.

This chain links TRBV4-2 with TRBJ2-1, with TRBD2 matching over 8 bases. The germline gives CDR1 LGHNA, CDR2 YNFKEQ. V gave up 1 base and J gave up 3 bases; unmatched junction bases: 14. This CDR3 has 19 amino acids. CDR3 DNA: TGTGCCAGCAGCCAAGGAAAGGCGGGGGGCCCTACAATCTACAATGAGCAGTTCTTC. This sequence encodes CASSQGKAGGPTIYNEQFF.

This chain's CDR3 is CASSLSGNYGYTF. The DNA of the CDR3 is TGTGCCAGCAGCTTATCAGGGAACTATGGCTACACCTTC. The chain joins TRBV13 to TRBJ1-2; tentatively, D is TRBD1 (5 bases). CDR1 is PRHDT and CDR2 is FYEKMQ in the germline V gene (reference sequence). This CDR3 is 13 amino acids long. Trimming took off 2 bases at V and 2 bases at J, with 6 bases between the two ends.

The sample holds one count of this clone. CDR3 bases: TGCGCCAGCAGCTCAGGGTATGGCTACACCTTC. This sequence encodes CASSSGYGYTF. The chain recombines TRBV5-1 with TRBJ1-2; a weak D match, TRBD1 (5 bases). V shed 3 bases and J shed 5 bases, with 5 bases lying between them. The CDR3 sequence is 11 residues long. CDR1 SGHRS and CDR2 YFSETQ come from the germline V gene.

This clone appeared once. This chain joins TRBV11-3 and TRBJ2-7; TRBD1 matches at 8 bases. The germline CDR1 and CDR2 sequences are SGHNT and YENEEA. J lost 3 bases, V lost 0 bases, and 7 bases had no gene match. This CDR3 spans 16 amino acids. CDR3 coding DNA: TGTGCCAGCAGCTTAGAGTTGGGGACAGGAAACTACGAGCAGTACTTC. It codes for CASSLELGTGNYEQYF. The full variable domain, in which reference TRBV11-3 and TRBJ2-7 provide the parts outside the CDR3, is EAGVVQSPRYKIIEKKQPVAFWCNPISGHNTLYWYLQNLGQGPELLIRYENEEAVDDSQLPKDRFSAERLKGVDSTLKIQPAELGDSAVYLCASSLELGTGNYEQYFGPGTRLTVT.

The V call is TRBV30, the J call TRBJ2-3; unclear D gene. The germline V gene has CDR1 GTSNPN and CDR2 SVGIG (reference sequence). This CDR3 contains 13 residues. The V gene lost 0 bases and the J gene lost 6 bases, with 10 bases spanning the gap. DNA of the CDR3: TGTGCCTGGAGTGTAGGTGGGCCTGATACGCAGTATTTT. Translation: CAWSVGGPDTQYF.

The chain has TRBV19 and TRBJ1-2; D is unresolved. Germline V gene sequence: CDR1 LNHDA, CDR2 SQIVND (reference sequence). This CDR3 spans 15 amino acids. V lost 7 bases and J lost 7, with 22 bases in between. This chain's CDR3 is CASTENPDREGGYTF. CDR3 coding DNA: TGTGCCAGTACCGAAAACCCCGATAGGGAGGGTGGCTACACCTTC. Supplemented by reference TRBV19 and TRBJ1-2, the full variable domain reads DGGITQSPKYLFRKEGQNVTLSCEQNLNHDAMYWYRQDPGQGLRLIYYSQIVNDFQKGDIAEGYSVSREKKESFPLTVTSAQKNPTAFYLCASTENPDREGGYTFGSGTRLTVV.

The chain has TRBV7-8 and TRBJ1-5, with 7 nucleotides matching TRBD1. The germline V gene encodes CDR1 SGHVS and CDR2 FQNEAQ. This CDR3 is built from 15 residues. V lost 5 bases, J lost 0 bases, and 4 bases stayed unmatched. CDR3 nucleotides: TGTGCCAGCAGCCAGACAGGGCATAGCAATCAGCCCCAGCATTTT. It encodes CASSQTGHSNQPQHF. Drawing the rest from reference TRBV7-8 and TRBJ1-5, the complete variable domain is GAGVSQSPRYKVAKRGQDVALRCDPISGHVSLFWYQQALGQGPEFLTYFQNEAQLDKSGLPSDRFFAERPEGSVSTLKIQRTQQEDSAVYLCASSQTGHSNQPQHFGDGTRLSIL.

This chain uses TRBV5-1 with TRBJ2-3, with TRBD2 matching over 12 bases. V lost 4 bases and J lost 4; bases outside the gene matches: 10. This CDR3 has 17 amino acids. The germline gives CDR1 SGHRS, CDR2 YFSETQ. The CDR3 region has the DNA TGCGCCAGCAGCCCCGAAGGGACTAGCGGGTTTGCAGATACGCAGTATTTT. Translating it yields CASSPEGTSGFADTQYF.

This clone was counted only a few times. The rearrangement uses TRBV11-1 and TRBJ2-7; TRBD1 agrees at 8 bases. CDR1 and CDR2 from the germline V gene are SGHAT and FQDESV (reference sequence). V trimming: 5 bases; J trimming: 3 bases; junction bases outside the gene matches: 3. The CDR3 extends over 13 amino acids. The CDR3 protein is CASSRTGYYEQYF. CDR3 DNA: TGTGCCAGCAGCCGGACAGGGTACTACGAGCAGTACTTC.

This CDR3 is CAWSLPRDRGSYEQYF. DNA for the CDR3: TGTGCCTGGAGTCTTCCCCGGGACAGGGGATCCTACGAGCAGTACTTC. The gene calls are TRBV30 and TRBJ2-7; 10 bases line up with TRBD1. This CDR3 is 16 amino acids long. Germline lookup yields CDR1 GTSNPN and CDR2 SVGIG (reference sequence). The V segment lost 2 bases and the J segment 1 base; nucleotides outside the gene matches: 8.

About this clone itself: The sample holds other DNA sequences that translate to the same CDR3. The J gene is TRBJ1-1, the V gene TRBV14, with 7 bases lining up with TRBD1. The CDR3 has 17 residues. Germline V gives CDR1 SGHDN, CDR2 FVKESK. With V trimmed by 5 bases and J by 3 bases, 15 bases remained unmatched. CDR3 DNA sequence: TGTGCCAGCAGCATAGGACAGGTGGCATCGTCGGACACTGAAGCTTTCTTT. This sequence encodes CASSIGQVASSDTEAFF.

This sequence joins TRBV7-9 and TRBJ1-1, with unresolved D. Germline V gives CDR1 SEHNR, CDR2 FQNEAQ (reference sequence). CDR3 length equals 12 residues. Between the trimmed V and J ends, which lost 1 base and 8 bases, there was a span of 8 bases. CDR3 residues: CASSLGPVEAFF. The CDR3 DNA follows: TGTGCCAGCAGCTTAGGTCCCGTAGAAGCTTTCTTT.

V is TRBV4-2 and J is TRBJ1-3; D is unresolved. CDR1 is LGHNA and CDR2 is YNFKEQ in the germline V gene. Trimming shortened V by 0 bases and J by 0 bases, and 6 bases separated the two germline ends. The CDR3 consists of 15 residues. DNA of the CDR3: TGTGCCAGCAGCCAAGAACAGTACTCTGGAAACACCATATATTTT. Encoded protein: CASSQEQYSGNTIYF.

The chain links TRBV2 to TRBJ2-5; 7 nucleotides match TRBD2. CDR1 is SNHLY and CDR2 is FYNNEI in the germline V gene. The CDR3 sequence is 17 residues long. V was clipped by 5 bases and J by 1 base; unmatched bases: 13. The DNA of the CDR3 is TGTGCCAGCAGTCCTCCCGGTGGGCGGGGGTCCCAAGAGACCCAGTACTTC. This codes for CASSPPGGRGSQETQYF.